What follows are 13 T cell receptor beta chains derived from one specimen sequenced in a study of blood T cell repertoires in COVID-19. Produced via immunoSEQ multiplex PCR; TCRdb's table is partial and in-frame only. The sample holds almost 250,000 clones, almost 85% seen once. The sample taken for sequencing was PBMCs or T cells enriched from blood (not recorded which). Every receptor here comes from a woman in her forties or fifties with acute COVID-19.

The chain combines TRBV25-1 with TRBJ1-3; 10 bases are a match to TRBD1. After removal of 3 bases from V and 4 bases from J, the junction contained 6 bases not matched to a gene. Germline V gene sequence: CDR1 MGHDK, CDR2 SYGVNS. The CDR3 consists of 16 residues. The CDR3 sequence: CASSEDRGTKGNTIYF. In DNA, the CDR3 is TGTGCCAGCAGTGAGGACAGGGGGACGAAGGGAAACACCATATATTTT. Together with reference TRBV25-1 and TRBJ1-3, the CDR3 gives the full variable domain: EADIYQTPRYLVIGTGKKITLECSQTMGHDKMYWYQQDPGMELHLIHYSYGVNSTEKGDLSSESTVSRIRTEHFPLTLESARPSHTSQYLCASSEDRGTKGNTIYFGEGSWLTVV.

The rearrangement uses TRBV11-3 and TRBJ2-3; the D gene is possibly TRBD1 (5 bases). The V gene lost 4 bases and the J gene lost 0 bases, with 8 bases spanning the gap. This CDR3 is 14 amino acids long. Germline lookup yields CDR1 SGHNT and CDR2 YENEEA. The CDR3, as DNA: TGTGCCAGCAGCTCCGGACAAAGCACAGATACGCAGTATTTT. It translates to CASSSGQSTDTQYF.

The rearrangement links TRBV19 to TRBJ1-2; D is undetermined. Trimming left V 1 base short and J 3 bases short, with 9 bases between. Germline CDR1 reads LNHDA; CDR2 reads SQIVND (reference sequence). The CDR3 has 14 amino acids. The CDR3 DNA sequence: TGTGCCAGTAGTATAGGAGGAGGAGACTATGGCTACACCTTC. As protein: CASSIGGGDYGYTF. Using reference TRBV19 and TRBJ1-2 for the parts outside the CDR3, the full variable domain is DGGITQSPKYLFRKEGQNVTLSCEQNLNHDAMYWYRQDPGQGLRLIYYSQIVNDFQKGDIAEGYSVSREKKESFPLTVTSAQKNPTAFYLCASSIGGGDYGYTFGSGTRLTVV.

The chain carries TRBV6-2 or TRBV6-3 and TRBJ2-1, with 7 bases lining up with TRBD1. CDR3 length: 15 amino acids. Germline lookup yields CDR1 MNHEY and CDR2 SVGEGT. The V and J ends lost 2 bases and 10 bases, in that order; junction bases with no gene match: 11. CDR3: CASSYLSGGFGEQFF. The CDR3 DNA is TGTGCCAGCAGTTACCTTTCAGGGGGATTTGGCGAGCAGTTCTTC.

This clone occurred once. This rearrangement joins TRBV5-1 to TRBJ2-2; TRBD2 might be the D (6 bases). V was trimmed by 4 bases and J by 6 bases, leaving 16 bases between them. The germline gives CDR1 SGHRS, CDR2 YFSETQ. This CDR3 contains 15 residues. DNA for the CDR3: TGCGCCAGCAGCGGGGCGCAGGGAGGCGCCGGGGAGCTGTTTTTT. It specifies CASSGAQGGAGELFF. Filled out from reference TRBV5-1 and TRBJ2-2, the complete variable domain reads KAGVTQTPRYLIKTRGQQVTLSCSPISGHRSVSWYQQTPGQGLQFLFEYFSETQRNKGNFPGRFSGRQFSNSRSEMNVSTLELGDSALYLCASSGAQGGAGELFFGEGSRLTVL.

V gene TRBV7-2 combines with J gene TRBJ2-7; possibly TRBD1 for D (5 bases). This CDR3 is 14 amino acids long. From germline, CDR1 is SGHTA and CDR2 FQGNSA. V was trimmed by 5 bases and J by 0 bases, leaving 11 bases between them. In nucleotides, the CDR3 is TGTGCCAGCAGCGCATCTAGGGGCTCCTACGAGCAGTACTTC. It specifies CASSASRGSYEQYF. Combining the CDR3 with reference TRBV7-2 and TRBJ2-7 gives the whole variable domain GAGVSQSPSNKVTEKGKDVELRCDPISGHTALYWYRQSLGQGLEFLIYFQGNSAPDKSGLPSDRFSAERTGGSVSTLTIQRTQQEDSAVYLCASSASRGSYEQYFGPGTRLTVT.

The chain employs TRBV19 and TRBJ2-1; 9 bases are a match to TRBD2. The CDR3 is 17 amino acids. The ends lost 6 bases at V and 1 base at J; junction bases unmatched: 10. Per the germline V gene, CDR1 is LNHDA and CDR2 is SQIVND (reference sequence). The CDR3: CASSPIGLASSYNEQFF. CDR3 nucleotide sequence: TGTGCCAGTAGCCCGATTGGACTAGCGAGTTCCTACAATGAGCAGTTCTTC.

The chain is built from TRBV5-1 and TRBJ1-1; 9 nucleotides agree with TRBD1. The V gene end was trimmed by 4 bases and the J gene end by 5 bases; junction bases not matched to a gene: 12. The CDR3 loop spans 16 amino acids. CDR1 and CDR2 from the germline V gene are SGHRS and YFSETQ. The CDR3 region is CASSTRQGEGGTEAFF. CDR3 DNA sequence: TGCGCCAGCAGCACTAGACAGGGGGAGGGTGGGACTGAAGCTTTCTTT.

This chain connects TRBV30 to TRBJ1-1; 7 nucleotides match TRBD1. Trimming removed 2 bases from V and 0 bases from J; junction bases left unmatched: 12. There are 17 residues in the CDR3. The V gene's germline CDR1 is GTSNPN and CDR2 SVGIG (reference sequence). CDR3 in amino acids: CAWSIRTGFDLNTEAFF. The CDR3 DNA is TGTGCCTGGAGTATTCGGACAGGCTTTGACTTGAACACTGAAGCTTTCTTT.

The chain employs TRBV30 and TRBJ1-6; perhaps TRBD1 as D (6 bases). V shed 2 bases and J shed 7 bases, with 12 bases lying between them. This CDR3 has 14 residues. Germline V gene data show CDR1 as GTSNPN and CDR2 as SVGIG (reference sequence). CDR3 sequence (DNA): TGTGCCTGGAGTATCGGACAGACCAATTCACCCCTCCACTTT. It codes for CAWSIGQTNSPLHF.

The chain's CDR3 is CASSYDRGQLEAFF. CDR3 in DNA: TGTGCCAGCAGTTACGACCGGGGACAGCTTGAAGCTTTCTTT. The chain is built from TRBV6-5 and TRBJ1-1, with 7 bases aligning to TRBD1. V gave up 2 bases and J gave up 7 bases; unmatched junction bases: 7. The CDR3 is 14 amino acids. Germline V lookup: CDR1 MNHEY, CDR2 SVGAGI.

This clone was counted a single time. V is TRBV2 and J is TRBJ1-4; D possibly corresponds to TRBD1 (5 bases). With 1 base removed from V and 2 bases from J, the gap between germline ends came to 8 bases. Germline CDR1 SNHLY, CDR2 FYNNEI. The CDR3 is 15 residues long. The CDR3 DNA reads as TGTGCCAGCAGTGAAGACAGGACGACTAATGAAAAACTGTTTTTT. This gives the protein CASSEDRTTNEKLFF.

This clone came up once. The chain employs TRBV2 and TRBJ1-2, with TRBD1 identical over 10 bases. The V gene end was trimmed by 6 bases and the J gene end by 8 bases; junction bases not matched to a gene: 9. Germline lookup yields CDR1 SNHLY and CDR2 FYNNEI. The CDR3 covers 14 residues. As DNA, the CDR3 is TGTGCCAGCAGCGCCTGGACAGGGGGTAAAGGCTACACCTTC. Protein product: CASSAWTGGKGYTF.